The rows below give T cell receptor beta chains drawn from one sample of a study of cytomegalovirus exposure and HLA in healthy donors. Clones were sequenced by immunoSEQ multiplex PCR, and TCRdb holds only the in-frame ones, with some missing. The data contain some 250,000 clones, roughly 91% of them seen just once; the ten biggest clones take up around 3.1%. Sequencing used PBMCs. Receptors were obtained from a young woman in good health and CMV-seronegative. The conserved cysteine and the conserved F or W are not part of the CDR3 here.

TRBV10-3 | AISERTPYEQY
TRBV6-6 | ASSYFETGAGEQY
TRBV6-1 | ASSEGRSGWTDTQY
TRBV29-1 | SVEDFYNEQF
TRBV15 | ATSPDRGREQY
TRBV28 | ASKRTGTPGNTIY
TRBV9 | ASSVADRVGEQY
TRBV5-1 | ASSPRLPSTDTQY
TRBV5-1 | ASSTGYTEAF
TRBV9 | ASSDWDSDDEKLF
TRBV18 | ASSPGEGWGASYEQY
TRBV28 | ASSLTWTRVPPNNEQF
TRBV20-1 | SASDSPEAF
TRBV5-1 | ASSLGLAELGTYEQY
TRBV7-2 | ASSSSKRQGLGTGELF
TRBV15 | ATSRSGFSGNTIY
TRBV29-1 | SVLAPFTDTQY
TRBV23-1 | ASSPTILRGVPYEQY
TRBV2 | ASSEATGIGNEQF
TRBV5-1 | ASSLDGAGYNEQF
TRBV11-3 | ASSSHLGYTQY
TRBV29-1 | SVGTGGIGSTEAF
TRBV5-4 | ASSLGGSGDIQY
TRBV18 | ASSPDNYGYT
TRBV28 | ASTTTGLQGQPQH
TRBV6-6 | ASSWGRTQPQH
TRBV7-8 | ASSLAEASSNQPQH
TRBV29-1 | SVEGGGNEQY
TRBV9 | ASSVGTGLVFEQY
TRBV29-1 | SGQTSGRSDTQY
TRBV6-4 | ASSLPGLALSSYNEQF
TRBV19 | ASSIAGVSYEQY
TRBV4-1 | ASSQDGTTGELF
TRBV7-3 | ASSSIGGTGVWGYT
TRBV7-2 | ASSLGAIQF
TRBV4-2 | ASSPELGSNQPQH
TRBV6-5 | ASSFLGRTDTQY
TRBV2 | ASSGLGFANTGELF
TRBV27 | ASSFSPNQPQH
TRBV6-5 | ASSFLAGVNEQF
TRBV5-1 | ASSFTPSYEQY
TRBV7-6 | ASSEGLAGGFTDTQY
TRBV28 | ASSFRHGGSIQY
TRBV30 | AWSVSPPEQF
TRBV4-2 | ASSQESWTSGSYEQY
TRBV2 | ASSEYGLRAGGYT
TRBV6-5 | ASSYFETQY
TRBV7-7 | ASSARGAETQY
TRBV19 | ASSIAAGETYGYT
TRBV19 | ASSLLAGDTGELF
TRBV29-1 | SGRTGGWQETQY
TRBV11-3 | ASSFGQGGDEQY
TRBV27 | ASSFAGRGIYGYT
TRBV5-6 | ASSPGPGSRNQPQH
TRBV5-4 | ASSLGGYEQY